One sample yielded the 12 T cell receptor beta chains listed below, sequenced in a study of identical twins. TCRdb re-derived calls from the 5' RACE reads in MiXCR, one entry per CDR3 protein. The sample holds about 900,000 distinct CDR3 sequences, 9% to 15% seen once. The data also belong to a second study, concerning yellow fever vaccine responses in identical twins.

The sequencing sample was made of PBMCs. The receptor set was obtained from a woman younger than 35 in good health.

In its sample, this clonotype was seen a few times. The rearrangement uses TRBV20-1 and TRBJ1-4; D remains unclear. This CDR3 is built from 11 residues. The V end lost 2 bases, the J end lost 7 bases, and 5 bases lay between the germline ends. Germline-derived CDR1 and CDR2 are DFQATT and SNEGSKA (reference sequence). The CDR3 DNA is TGCAGTGCTAGAACCCCTGAAAAACTGTTTTTT. It yields the protein CSARTPEKLFF.

The J gene is TRBJ2-5, the V gene TRBV2; TRBD1 might be the D (6 bases). Trimming took 3 bases from V and 5 from J, leaving 16 bases between them. The V gene's germline CDR1 is SNHLY and CDR2 FYNNEI. The CDR3 totals 15 residues. The CDR3 DNA reads TGTGCCAGCAGTGAGGAACAGGGAAACAGGGAGACCCAGTACTTC. This encodes CASSEEQGNRETQYF.

V is TRBV7-6 and J is TRBJ2-7; 9 nucleotides align to TRBD2. V was pared by 4 bases and J by 2 bases, with 6 bases of the junction left unmatched. Germline loops: CDR1 SGHVS, CDR2 FNYEAQ. CDR3 size: 15 residues. The CDR3 is CASSSWTSVPYEQYF. Here the CDR3 DNA reads TGTGCCAGCAGCTCTTGGACTAGCGTACCCTACGAGCAGTACTTC. The variable domain in full, with the rest retrieved from reference TRBV7-6 and TRBJ2-7, is GAGVSQSPRYKVTKRGQDVALRCDPISGHVSLYWYRQALGQGPEFLTYFNYEAQQDKSGLPNDRFSAERPEGSISTLTIQRTEQRDSAMYRCASSSWTSVPYEQYFGPGTRLTVT.

The chain carries TRBV6-1 and TRBJ2-1; D gene unclear. V was cut by 2 bases and J by 5 bases, with 7 bases left in between. The CDR3 contains 13 residues. CDR1 is MNHNS, CDR2 SASEGT, per germline. DNA of the CDR3: TGTGCCAGCAGTGAATTCAGAAACAATGAGCAGTTCTTC. Protein: CASSEFRNNEQFF.

At least ten counts were recorded for this clonotype. The chain employs TRBV12-3 or TRBV12-4 and TRBJ1-1; D is possibly TRBD1 (5 bases). The CDR3 totals 10 residues. V lost 5 bases and J 8 bases, leaving 6 bases between the germline ends. This CDR3 is CASSGHEAFF. The DNA for the CDR3 is TGTGCCAGCAGTGGACACGAAGCTTTCTTT.

The V and J genes are TRBV6-1 and TRBJ2-7, with TRBD2 matching 8 bases. This CDR3 is built from 14 residues. Germline CDR1 reads MNHNS; CDR2 reads SASEGT. V was pared by 6 bases and J by 0 bases, with 4 bases of the junction left unmatched. The CDR3 DNA reads as TGTGCCAGCAGGCCGGGGGGGCTCTCCTACGAGCAGTACTTC. It yields the protein CASRPGGLSYEQYF.

The sample holds a few counts of this clonotype. V usage is TRBV9 and J usage is TRBJ2-7; TRBD2 agrees at 13 bases. This CDR3 comprises 16 residues. Germline lookup yields CDR1 SGDLS and CDR2 YYNGEE. Germline trimming cut 0 bases from V and 1 base from J; bases unmatched to any gene: 1. The CDR3 sequence: CASSVGGLAGSYEQYF. Written as DNA, the CDR3 is TGTGCCAGCAGCGTAGGGGGACTAGCGGGGTCCTACGAGCAGTACTTC.

This clonotype was recorded at least ten times. The chain combines TRBV9 with TRBJ2-1; 14 bases match TRBD2. The CDR3 has 21 residues. With 4 bases clipped from V and 7 bases from J, the junction kept 22 bases outside the gene matches. CDR1 SGDLS and CDR2 YYNGEE come from the germline V gene. The CDR3 sequence is CASSPNLPGLAGEARSNEQFF. The CDR3 DNA is TGTGCCAGCAGCCCAAATCTCCCGGGACTAGCGGGAGAGGCTCGTAGTAATGAGCAGTTCTTC.

J is TRBJ1-1 and V is TRBV5-5; D gene uncertain. With 0 bases removed from V and 8 bases from J, the gap between germline ends came to 11 bases. The CDR3 sequence is 13 residues long. Germline V gives CDR1 SGHKS, CDR2 YYEKEE (reference sequence). In nucleotides, the CDR3 is TGTGCCAGCAGCTTGGGAGGGTTTGGAGAAGCTTTCTTT. It is translated as CASSLGGFGEAFF.

CDR3 DNA sequence: TGTGCCAGCAGTGAATTGGGACAGGGCACAGATACGCAGTATTTT. Amino acid sequence: CASSELGQGTDTQYF. V usage is TRBV2 and J usage is TRBJ2-3, with 8 bases that match TRBD1. J lost 1 base, V lost 2 bases, and 2 bases had no gene match. CDR1 is SNHLY and CDR2 is FYNNEI in the germline V gene. The CDR3 has 15 residues.

This clonotype was recorded at least ten times. V is TRBV7-6 and J is TRBJ2-1; 14 bases are a match to TRBD2. Germline V gene lookup returns CDR1 SGHVS and CDR2 FNYEAQ. The CDR3 extends over 20 amino acids. Unmatched junction bases numbered 13, after V lost 5 bases and J lost 1 base. CDR3 bases: TGTGCCAGCAGCGGACAACCGGGACTAGCGGGAGATAGGTCCTACAATGAGCAGTTCTTC. It encodes CASSGQPGLAGDRSYNEQFF.

V is TRBV2 and J is TRBJ1-5, with TRBD1 as a possible D gene (5 bases). Germline assignment: CDR1 SNHLY and CDR2 FYNNEI. The CDR3 is 16 amino acids. V lost 1 base and J lost 3, with 13 bases in between. The CDR3 DNA is TGTGCCAGCAGTGAAGATTGGCCAGGGCTCAATCAGCCCCAGCATTTT. This translates into CASSEDWPGLNQPQHF.